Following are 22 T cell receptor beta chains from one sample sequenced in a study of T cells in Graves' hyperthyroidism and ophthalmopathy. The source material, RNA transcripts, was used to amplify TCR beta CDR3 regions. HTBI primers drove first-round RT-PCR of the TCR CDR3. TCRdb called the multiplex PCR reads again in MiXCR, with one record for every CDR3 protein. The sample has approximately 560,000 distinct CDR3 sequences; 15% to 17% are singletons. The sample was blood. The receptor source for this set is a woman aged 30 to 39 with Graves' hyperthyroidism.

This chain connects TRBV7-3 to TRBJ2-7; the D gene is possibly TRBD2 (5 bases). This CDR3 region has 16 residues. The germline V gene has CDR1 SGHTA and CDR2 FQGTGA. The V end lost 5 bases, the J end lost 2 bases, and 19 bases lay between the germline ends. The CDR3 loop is CASSPAGSAGTYEQYF. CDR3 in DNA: TGTGCCAGCAGCCCAGCCGGGTCTGCGGGTACCTACGAGCAGTACTTC.

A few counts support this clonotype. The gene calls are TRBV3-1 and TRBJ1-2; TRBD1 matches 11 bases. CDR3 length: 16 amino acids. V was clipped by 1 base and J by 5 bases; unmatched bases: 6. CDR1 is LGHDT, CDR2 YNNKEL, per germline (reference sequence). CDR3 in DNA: TGTGCCAGCAGCCAAGGGGACAGGGGGGGGTTTTATGGCTACACCTTC. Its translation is CASSQGDRGGFYGYTF.

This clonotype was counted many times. CDR3 sequence: CASSRDRLGGPLNQPQHF. The CDR3 DNA reads as TGTGCCAGCAGCCGCGACCGCCTCGGAGGGCCCCTCAATCAGCCCCAGCATTTT. The genes are TRBV12-3 or TRBV12-4 and TRBJ1-5; D not certain. The V and J ends lost 6 bases and 3 bases respectively, with 24 bases between them. The CDR3 sequence is 18 residues long.

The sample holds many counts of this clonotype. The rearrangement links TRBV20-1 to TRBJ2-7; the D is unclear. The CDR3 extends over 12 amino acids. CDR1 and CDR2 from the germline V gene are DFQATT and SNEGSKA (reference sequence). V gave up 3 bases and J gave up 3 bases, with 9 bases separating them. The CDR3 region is CSASIRSYEQYF. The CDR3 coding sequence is TGCAGTGCTAGTATCAGGAGCTACGAGCAGTACTTC.

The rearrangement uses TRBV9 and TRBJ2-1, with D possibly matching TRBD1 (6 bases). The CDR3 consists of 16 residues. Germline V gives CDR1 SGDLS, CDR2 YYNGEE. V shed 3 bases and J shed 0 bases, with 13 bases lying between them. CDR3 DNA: TGTGCCAGCAGCGGACGACAGGATAGCTCCTACAATGAGCAGTTCTTC. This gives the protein CASSGRQDSSYNEQFF. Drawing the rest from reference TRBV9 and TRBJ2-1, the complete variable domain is DSGVTQTPKHLITATGQRVTLRCSPRSGDLSVYWYQQSLDQGLQFLIQYYNGEERAKGNILERFSAQQFPDLHSELNLSSLELGDSALYFCASSGRQDSSYNEQFFGPGTRLTVL.

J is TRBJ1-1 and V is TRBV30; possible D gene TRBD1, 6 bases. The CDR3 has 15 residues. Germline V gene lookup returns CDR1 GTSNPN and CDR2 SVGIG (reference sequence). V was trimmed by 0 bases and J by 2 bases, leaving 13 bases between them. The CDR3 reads CAWSVYRAGNTEAFF. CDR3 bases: TGTGCCTGGAGTGTTTACAGGGCGGGAAACACTGAAGCTTTCTTT.

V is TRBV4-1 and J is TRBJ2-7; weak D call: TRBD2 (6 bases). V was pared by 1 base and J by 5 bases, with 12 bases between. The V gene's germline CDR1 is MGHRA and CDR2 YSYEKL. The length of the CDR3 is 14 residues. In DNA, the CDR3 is TGCGCCAGCAGCCAAGGGCTAGCGAGTCACGAGCAGTACTTC. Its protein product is CASSQGLASHEQYF.

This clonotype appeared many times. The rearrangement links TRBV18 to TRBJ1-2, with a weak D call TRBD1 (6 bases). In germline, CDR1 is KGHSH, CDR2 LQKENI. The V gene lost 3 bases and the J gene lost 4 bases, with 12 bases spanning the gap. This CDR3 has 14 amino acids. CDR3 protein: CASSPETGSYGYTF. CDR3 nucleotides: TGTGCCAGCTCACCCGAGACAGGATCCTATGGCTACACCTTC.

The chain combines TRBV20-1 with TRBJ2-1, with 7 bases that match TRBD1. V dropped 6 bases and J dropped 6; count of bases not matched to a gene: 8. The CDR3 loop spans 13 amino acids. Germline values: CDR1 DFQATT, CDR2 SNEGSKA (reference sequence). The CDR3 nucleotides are TGCAGTGCCAACAGGGGAATCAGCAATGAGCAGTTCTTC. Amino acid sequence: CSANRGISNEQFF.

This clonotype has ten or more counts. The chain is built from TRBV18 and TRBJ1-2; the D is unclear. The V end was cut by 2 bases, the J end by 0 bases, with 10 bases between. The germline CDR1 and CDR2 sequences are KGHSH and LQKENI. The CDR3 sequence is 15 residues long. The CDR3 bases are TGTGCCAGCTCACCAACCGGTACACCTAACTATGGCTACACCTTC. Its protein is CASSPTGTPNYGYTF.

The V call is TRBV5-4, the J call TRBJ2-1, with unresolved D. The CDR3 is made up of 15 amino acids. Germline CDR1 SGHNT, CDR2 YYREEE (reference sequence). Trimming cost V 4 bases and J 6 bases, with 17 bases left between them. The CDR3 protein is CASSTRAYLLNEQFF. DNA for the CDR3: TGTGCCAGCAGCACGAGAGCCTACCTACTCAATGAGCAGTTCTTC.

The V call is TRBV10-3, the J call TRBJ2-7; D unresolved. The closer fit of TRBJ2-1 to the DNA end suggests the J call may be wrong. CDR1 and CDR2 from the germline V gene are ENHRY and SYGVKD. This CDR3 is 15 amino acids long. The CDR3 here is CAISEGLGIFYEQFF. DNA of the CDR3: TGTGCCATCAGTGAGGGTCTCGGAATTTTCTACGAGCAGTTCTTC.

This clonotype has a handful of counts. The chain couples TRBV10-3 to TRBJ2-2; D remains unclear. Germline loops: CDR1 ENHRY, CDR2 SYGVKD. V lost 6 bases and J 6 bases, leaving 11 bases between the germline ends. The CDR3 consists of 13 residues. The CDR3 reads CAISAYSPGELFF. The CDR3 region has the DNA TGTGCCATCAGCGCTTATTCCCCCGGGGAGCTGTTTTTT.

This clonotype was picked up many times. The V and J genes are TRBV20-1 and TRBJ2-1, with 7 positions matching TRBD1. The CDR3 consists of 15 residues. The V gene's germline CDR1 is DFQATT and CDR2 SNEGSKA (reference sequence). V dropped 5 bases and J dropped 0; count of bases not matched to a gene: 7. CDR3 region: CSAARQGSSYNEQFF. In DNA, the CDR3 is TGCAGTGCTGCCCGACAGGGAAGCTCCTACAATGAGCAGTTCTTC.

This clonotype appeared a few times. CDR3 residues: CASSESGRGANYGYTF. The DNA for the CDR3 is TGCGCCAGCAGTGAGTCGGGCAGGGGAGCTAACTATGGCTACACCTTC. V is TRBV10-2 and J is TRBJ1-2; weak D call: TRBD1 (6 bases). The CDR3 is made up of 16 amino acids. The germline V gene has CDR1 WSHSY and CDR2 SAAADI. With 0 bases removed from V and 0 bases from J, the gap between germline ends came to 11 bases.

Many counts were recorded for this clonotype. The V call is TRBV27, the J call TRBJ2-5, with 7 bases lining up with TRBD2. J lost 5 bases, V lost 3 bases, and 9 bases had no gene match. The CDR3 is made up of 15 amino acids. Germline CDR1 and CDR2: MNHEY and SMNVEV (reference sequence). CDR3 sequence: CASSFSGGPGETQYF. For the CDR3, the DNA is TGTGCCAGCAGTTTCTCGGGAGGCCCTGGGGAGACCCAGTACTTC.

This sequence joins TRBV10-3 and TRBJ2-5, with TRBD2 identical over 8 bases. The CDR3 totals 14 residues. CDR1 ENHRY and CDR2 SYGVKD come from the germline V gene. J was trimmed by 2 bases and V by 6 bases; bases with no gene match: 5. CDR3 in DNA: TGTGCCATCAGCACTAGCGGTATACAAGAGACCCAGTACTTC. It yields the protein CAISTSGIQETQYF.

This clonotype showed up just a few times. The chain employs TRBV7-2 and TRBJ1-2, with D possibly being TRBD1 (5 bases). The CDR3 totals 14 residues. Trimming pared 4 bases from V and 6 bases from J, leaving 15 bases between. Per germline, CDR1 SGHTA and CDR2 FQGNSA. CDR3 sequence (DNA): TGTGCCAGCAGCTCGCTATGGGAGGGGAATGGCTACACCTTC. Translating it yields CASSSLWEGNGYTF.

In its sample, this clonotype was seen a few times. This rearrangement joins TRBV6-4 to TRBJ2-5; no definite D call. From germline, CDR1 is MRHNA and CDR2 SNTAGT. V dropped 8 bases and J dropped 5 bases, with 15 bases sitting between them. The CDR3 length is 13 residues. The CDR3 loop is CASATEMGETQYF. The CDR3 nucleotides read TGTGCCAGCGCCACGGAAATGGGGGAGACCCAGTACTTC.

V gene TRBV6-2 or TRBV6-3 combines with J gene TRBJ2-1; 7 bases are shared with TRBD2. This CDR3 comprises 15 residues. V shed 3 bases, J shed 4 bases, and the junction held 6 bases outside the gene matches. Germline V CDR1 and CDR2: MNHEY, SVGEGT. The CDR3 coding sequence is TGTGCCAGCAGTTATCTGGCTAGCGGATACAATGAGCAGTTCTTC. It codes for CASSYLASGYNEQFF.

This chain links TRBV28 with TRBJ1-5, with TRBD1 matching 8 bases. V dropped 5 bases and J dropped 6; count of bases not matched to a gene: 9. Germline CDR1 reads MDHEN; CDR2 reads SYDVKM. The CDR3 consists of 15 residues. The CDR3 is CASSPGQATLQPQHF. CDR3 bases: TGTGCCAGCAGTCCGGGACAGGCGACCCTTCAGCCCCAGCATTTT.

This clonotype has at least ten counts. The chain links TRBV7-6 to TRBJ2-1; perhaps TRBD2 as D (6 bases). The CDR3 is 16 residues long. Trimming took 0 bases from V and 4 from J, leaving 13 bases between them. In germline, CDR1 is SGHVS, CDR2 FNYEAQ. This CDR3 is CASSLAGGITYNEQFF. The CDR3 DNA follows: TGTGCCAGCAGCTTAGCGGGAGGCATCACTTACAATGAGCAGTTCTTC.